The 22 T cell receptor beta chains below all came from one sample that was sequenced in a study of blood T cell repertoires in COVID-19. Assay used: immunoSEQ multiplex PCR; TCRdb lists only in-frame clones, some missing. The data contain approximately 160,000 clones, roughly 83% of them seen just once; the ten biggest clones take up 4% to 4.5%. The sequenced sample was PBMCs or T cells enriched from blood (not recorded which). The source of these receptors is a woman between 50 and 59 years old who had recovered from COVID-19.

This chain uses TRBV29-1 with TRBJ2-3; D is unresolved. V was clipped by 4 bases and J by 6 bases, with 11 bases between them. This CDR3 spans 12 amino acids. CDR1 is SQVTM and CDR2 is ANQGSEA in the germline V gene. CDR3 sequence (DNA): TGCAGCGTTGCCGGAGTTGAGGATACGCAGTATTTT. Translation gives CSVAGVEDTQYF.

This chain joins TRBV7-9 and TRBJ1-2; a possible D gene is TRBD1 (5 bases). This CDR3 is built from 17 residues. CDR1 and CDR2 from the germline V gene are SEHNR and FQNEAQ (reference sequence). Trimming removed 2 bases at V and 3 bases at J, with 19 bases between. In nucleotides, the CDR3 is TGTGCCAGCAGCTTAACAGGTTCAACCGCTAGGGACTATGGCTACACCTTC. Amino acid sequence: CASSLTGSTARDYGYTF.

The chain recombines TRBV2 with TRBJ1-5; 7 bases map to TRBD1. This CDR3 region has 16 residues. Germline V gene data show CDR1 as SNHLY and CDR2 as FYNNEI. V shed 4 bases, J shed 7 bases, and the junction held 13 bases outside the gene matches. The CDR3 DNA follows: TGTGCCAGCAGTGCCCGGGGGACAGCCATCGGACAGCCCCAGCATTTT. It specifies CASSARGTAIGQPQHF.

The V call is TRBV2, the J call TRBJ1-1, with D tentatively TRBD1 (6 bases). V gave up 9 bases and J gave up 5 bases, with 13 bases separating them. This CDR3 has 12 amino acids. Germline V gene data show CDR1 as SNHLY and CDR2 as FYNNEI. The CDR3 bases are TGTGCCAGGTCAGGGAGGGGGACTGAAGCTTTCTTT. Residues: CARSGRGTEAFF.

The chain carries TRBV7-2 and TRBJ2-5; the match to TRBD2 covers 13 bases. In germline, CDR1 is SGHTA, CDR2 FQGNSA. The CDR3 loop spans 16 amino acids. V shed 5 bases and J 5 bases; nucleotides not matched to a gene: 8. CDR3 coding DNA: TGTGCCAGCAGCCCCGGGACTAGCGGGAATCTGGAGACCCAGTACTTC. This gives the protein CASSPGTSGNLETQYF.

This clone appeared a few times. The CDR3 reads CASSLVGRTSTYGYTF. The CDR3 DNA is TGCGCCAGCAGCTTAGTCGGGAGGACCTCCACCTATGGCTACACCTTC. The chain is built from TRBV5-1 and TRBJ1-2; no definite D call. V lost 2 bases and J lost 4, with 18 bases in between. Germline V gene data show CDR1 as SGHRS and CDR2 as YFSETQ. The CDR3 totals 16 residues.

The rearrangement links TRBV14 to TRBJ1-6; possibly TRBD1 for D (5 bases). The CDR3 runs to 17 residues. Germline CDR1 reads SGHDN; CDR2 reads FVKESK. The V gene lost 3 bases and the J gene lost 2 bases, with 14 bases spanning the gap. CDR3 loop: CASSHLSGRTYNSPLHF. In DNA form, the CDR3 reads TGTGCCAGCAGCCACTTGTCAGGGAGGACCTATAATTCACCCCTCCACTTT. Together with reference TRBV14 and TRBJ1-6, the CDR3 gives the full variable domain: EAGVTQFPSHSVIEKGQTVTLRCDPISGHDNLYWYRRVMGKEIKFLLHFVKESKQDESGMPNNRFLAERTGGTYSTLKVQPAELEDSGVYFCASSHLSGRTYNSPLHFGNGTRLTVT.

The chain couples TRBV2 to TRBJ1-2; D ambiguous. Trimming removed 7 bases from V and 8 bases from J, with 32 bases in between. The CDR3 contains 18 residues. Germline V gives CDR1 SNHLY, CDR2 FYNNEI. CDR3 amino acids: CASIYFSWGAREPEGYTF. As DNA, the CDR3 is TGTGCCAGCATCTACTTTTCCTGGGGTGCTCGGGAGCCGGAAGGCTACACCTTC.

The CDR3 nucleotides are TGTGCCATCAGTGAGGCAGGGGCAGGAAACACCATATATTTT. It specifies CAISEAGAGNTIYF. This chain connects TRBV10-3 to TRBJ1-3, with TRBD1 as a possible D gene (6 bases). CDR1 ENHRY and CDR2 SYGVKD come from the germline V gene. CDR3 length: 14 residues. V lost 2 bases and J 4 bases, leaving 9 bases between the germline ends.

V and J are TRBV7-2 and TRBJ2-1, with 10 bases matching TRBD2. The CDR3 is 16 amino acids. The germline V gene has CDR1 SGHTA and CDR2 FQGNSA. With V trimmed by 5 bases and J by 6 bases, 10 bases remained unmatched. Written as DNA, the CDR3 is TGTGCCAGCAGCCCCAGCGAAGCGGGAGGGATCAATGAGCAGTTCTTC. This gives the protein CASSPSEAGGINEQFF.

The rearrangement joins TRBV12-3 or TRBV12-4 to TRBJ2-2; 7 bases agree with TRBD1. CDR3 length: 13 amino acids. The trim removed 6 bases at V and 5 bases at J, leaving 3 bases unmatched. The CDR3 DNA reads as TGTGCCAGCAGGCTGACAGGGACCGGGGAGCTGTTTTTT. Its protein product is CASRLTGTGELFF.

This clone has just a few counts. The chain has TRBV11-2 and TRBJ2-5; 8 positions match TRBD2. The J segment lost 5 bases and the V segment lost 2 bases, leaving 7 bases of the junction unmatched. The CDR3 spans 15 residues. Germline loops: CDR1 SGHAT, CDR2 FQNNGV. The CDR3 coding sequence is TGTGCCAGCAGCTTAACGGGAGGGCCGGGGGAGACCCAGTACTTC. Amino acids: CASSLTGGPGETQYF. Using reference TRBV11-2 and TRBJ2-5 for the parts outside the CDR3, the full variable domain is EAGVAQSPRYKIIEKRQSVAFWCNPISGHATLYWYQQILGQGPKLLIQFQNNGVVDDSQLPKDRFSAERLKGVDSTLKIQPAKLEDSAVYLCASSLTGGPGETQYFGPGTRLLVL.

The CDR3 sequence: CAWSVPVQLEKLFF. The CDR3 region has the DNA TGTGCCTGGAGTGTACCGGTACAGCTTGAAAAACTGTTTTTT. The chain joins TRBV30 to TRBJ1-4; D ambiguous. V shed 0 bases and J shed 7 bases, with 12 bases lying between them. Germline CDR1 reads GTSNPN; CDR2 reads SVGIG (reference sequence). The CDR3 is made up of 14 amino acids.

This chain links TRBV4-2 with TRBJ1-5, with 9 positions matching TRBD1. The CDR3 consists of 15 residues. Germline V CDR1 and CDR2: LGHNA, YNFKEQ. The junction had 6 bases not matched to a gene; V was cut back by 3 bases and J by 6 bases. The CDR3 DNA follows: TGTGCCAGCAGCCACCCGTCGACAGGGGGTCAGCCCCAGCATTTT. It codes for CASSHPSTGGQPQHF.

The rearrangement uses TRBV30 and TRBJ1-2; D gene ambiguous. The germline V gene has CDR1 GTSNPN and CDR2 SVGIG (reference sequence). CDR3 length: 13 amino acids. The ends were cut back, 2 bases at V and 8 bases at J, with 15 bases in the middle. CDR3 region: CAWSILTDAGYTF. The CDR3 DNA sequence: TGTGCCTGGAGTATTTTAACAGACGCGGGCTACACCTTC.

The gene calls are TRBV3-1 (or the pseudogene TRBV3-2) and TRBJ1-6; 8 bases are a match to TRBD1. This CDR3 is built from 14 residues. Per the germline V gene, CDR1 is LGHDT and CDR2 is YNNKEL (reference sequence). After removal of 2 bases from V and 10 bases from J, the junction contained 4 bases not matched to a gene. CDR3 residues: CASSQQGAFSPLHF. As DNA, the CDR3 is TGTGCCAGCAGCCAACAGGGGGCTTTCTCACCCCTCCACTTT.

The sample holds one count of this clone. The V call is TRBV30, the J call TRBJ2-3, with 7 bases lining up with TRBD1. CDR1 is GTSNPN, CDR2 SVGIG, per germline (reference sequence). The CDR3 sequence is 15 residues long. V trimming: 3 bases; J trimming: 2 bases; junction bases outside the gene matches: 8. Here the CDR3 DNA reads TGTGCCTGGAGCACGTGGGGACAGTCCACAGATACGCAGTATTTT. This codes for CAWSTWGQSTDTQYF.

The chain joins TRBV7-2 to TRBJ1-5, with 7 bases matching TRBD1. Germline V lookup: CDR1 SGHTA, CDR2 FQGNSA. The CDR3 runs 16 residues. With 5 bases clipped from V and 9 bases from J, the junction kept 16 bases outside the gene matches. The CDR3 sequence: CASSAAEDRPQGPQHF. DNA for the CDR3: TGTGCCAGCAGCGCTGCCGAGGACAGGCCCCAGGGGCCCCAGCATTTT.

The rearrangement joins TRBV25-1 to TRBJ1-1; tentative D call: TRBD1 (5 bases). The V end was cut by 6 bases, the J end by 3 bases, with 5 bases between. Germline CDR1 MGHDK, CDR2 SYGVNS. The CDR3 is 11 amino acids. The CDR3 protein is CASRGDTEAFF. DNA of the CDR3: TGTGCCAGCAGAGGGGACACTGAAGCTTTCTTT. The entire variable domain, with the rest obtained from reference TRBV25-1 and TRBJ1-1, is as follows: EADIYQTPRYLVIGTGKKITLECSQTMGHDKMYWYQQDPGMELHLIHYSYGVNSTEKGDLSSESTVSRIRTEHFPLTLESARPSHTSQYLCASRGDTEAFFGQGTRLTVV.

The chain uses TRBV19 and TRBJ2-2; 13 nucleotides agree with TRBD2. The germline gives CDR1 LNHDA, CDR2 SQIVND (reference sequence). Losses at the gene ends were 5 bases for V and 5 bases for J; bases not matched to a gene: 14. The CDR3 sequence is 19 residues long. The CDR3 nucleotides are TGTGCCAGTAGTCTCCCCGGACTAGCGGGAGCGGGCGGGACCGGGGAGCTGTTTTTT. Its translation is CASSLPGLAGAGGTGELFF. The entire variable domain, with the rest obtained from reference TRBV19 and TRBJ2-2, is as follows: DGGITQSPKYLFRKEGQNVTLSCEQNLNHDAMYWYRQDPGQGLRLIYYSQIVNDFQKGDIAEGYSVSREKKESFPLTVTSAQKNPTAFYLCASSLPGLAGAGGTGELFFGEGSRLTVL.

As DNA, the CDR3 is TGTGCCAGCAGTCCCCGGCGTTCTAGCGTTGAGACCCAGTACTTC. Protein sequence: CASSPRRSSVETQYF. The V and J genes are TRBV11-2 and TRBJ2-5; perhaps TRBD2 as D (6 bases). This CDR3 contains 15 residues. Germline V gene lookup returns CDR1 SGHAT and CDR2 FQNNGV. V was cut by 6 bases and J by 5 bases, with 19 bases left in between.

The genes are TRBV15 and TRBJ2-2; D is possibly TRBD1 (6 bases). With 0 bases removed from V and 2 bases from J, the gap between germline ends came to 22 bases. Germline CDR1 LNHNV, CDR2 YYDKDF (reference sequence). The CDR3 is 20 residues long. Here the CDR3 reads CATSRDRLGKAGDNTGELFF. Here the CDR3 DNA reads TGTGCCACCAGCAGAGATAGGTTGGGAAAAGCAGGGGATAACACCGGGGAGCTGTTTTTT. Complete variable domain (other parts from reference TRBV15 and TRBJ2-2): DAMVIQNPRYQVTQFGKPVTLSCSQTLNHNVMYWYQQKSSQAPKLLFHYYDKDFNNEADTPDNFQSRRPNTSFCFLDIRSPGLGDTAMYLCATSRDRLGKAGDNTGELFFGEGSRLTVL.